This T cell receptor beta chain was recorded in a study of T cells after somatic rescue of genetic block. CDR1 is LNHDA, CDR2 SQIVND, per germline (reference sequence). V was pared by 3 bases and J by 11 bases, with 14 bases of the junction left unmatched. The CDR3 runs 15 residues. This table comes from immunoSEQ multiplex PCR, and its TCRdb copy is limited to in-frame clones, with some not included. The data hold over 10,000 clones, with roughly 73% observed a single time. This clone was picked up one time. The sequenced sample was peripheral blood mononuclear cells (PBMCs). The sequence derives from a boy aged 5-17 years. The V gene is TRBV19, the J gene TRBJ1-1; 8 bases line up with TRBD1. CDR3 sequence (DNA): TGTGCCAGTAGTATCATGGGACAGGCCAAGGCTCCGGCTTTCTTT. The encoded protein is CASSIMGQAKAPAFF.